This T cell receptor beta chain was identified during a study of tumor-infiltrating lymphocytes in primary liver carcinoma. Study in general: Tissue type made little difference to sample yields of roughly 3.65 to 8 million productive TCRbeta reads.

This CDR3 has 15 amino acids. Germline V gene lookup returns CDR1 MNHEY and CDR2 SVGAGI. V was cut by 0 bases and J by 7 bases, with 13 bases left in between. Study-wide results and caveats: Significantly greater top-250-clone fractions characterized tumors relative to blood (p = 0.039).

In its sample, this clonotype was seen many times. The antigen is unknown. Researchers drew blood RNA from unsorted whole blood and extracted germline DNA as well. Total RNA (approximately 0.5 ug) served as template for TCR beta cDNA synthesis primed by a constant-region primer. Three nested multiplex PCR rounds of slightly modified ARM-PCR generated TCR beta libraries. Forward primers for TRBV1-TRBV30 and a C-beta reverse primer served the first two PCR rounds, at approximately 10 cycles each. In TCRdb, the multiplex PCR reads were re-called with MiXCR into one record per CDR3 protein. The table lists about 200,000 distinct CDR3 sequences, roughly 61% of them singletons.

The TCR was taken from a woman aged 60-70 years with primary liver carcinoma and hepatitis B virus infection. V is TRBV6-5 and J is TRBJ2-1, with a tentative D call TRBD2 (6 bases). Source material: peripheral blood. As DNA, the CDR3 is TGTGCCAGCAGTTACTCCGCGGGGCCAGCTAATGAGCAGTTCTTC. Protein sequence: CASSYSAGPANEQFF.